These 8 T cell receptor beta chains were sequenced from one sample in a study of T cells in Graves' hyperthyroidism and ophthalmopathy. RNA transcripts provided the source from which TCR beta CDR3 regions were amplified. The HTBI primer set served for first-round RT-PCR of the TCR CDR3. TCRdb independently ran MiXCR on the multiplex PCR reads; one entry per CDR3 protein. The top ten clones hold more than 30% of a sample with approximately 600,000 distinct CDR3 sequences, around 21% of them seen once. The specimen was blood. Receptors were obtained from a young man with Graves' ophthalmopathy.

On this clonotype: One end of the junction is discordant with germline, which a read error may explain. V is TRBV28 and J is TRBJ2-2; 13 bases agree with TRBD2. The CDR3 is 22 residues long. Germline CDR1 MDHEN, CDR2 SYDVKM. The CDR3 DNA reads as TGTACCAGCAGTTTCAGGGGACTAGCGGGAAAGAATCGTAATTCGAACACCGGGGAGCTGTTTTTT. Amino acid sequence: CTSSFRGLAGKNRNSNTGELFF.

This clonotype was seen ten or more times. The chain links TRBV6-1 to TRBJ1-2; 7 bases line up with TRBD1. The CDR3 is 13 residues long. V shed 11 bases and J 1 base; nucleotides not matched to a gene: 7. Germline CDR1 is MNHNS and CDR2 is SASEGT. CDR3 residues: CAVKGARNYGYTF. The CDR3 bases are TGTGCCGTAAAGGGGGCGCGTAACTATGGCTACACCTTC.

At least ten counts were recorded for this clonotype. The J gene is TRBJ2-1, the V gene TRBV6-1; 7 positions agree with TRBD2. Germline V gene lookup returns CDR1 MNHNS and CDR2 SASEGT. Trimming took 1 base from V and 2 from J; bases not matched to a gene: 2. The CDR3 is 15 amino acids. CDR3 protein: CASSEGLATYNEQFF. In DNA form, the CDR3 reads TGTGCCAGCAGTGAAGGACTAGCTACCTACAATGAGCAGTTCTTC.

This clonotype has ten or more counts. J is TRBJ1-5 and V is TRBV6-2 or TRBV6-3; D call uncertain. V was clipped by 7 bases and J by 7 bases, with 14 bases between them. This CDR3 is 13 amino acids long. Germline V CDR1 and CDR2: MNHEY, SVGEGT. The CDR3 spells CASKLDGTQPQHF. The CDR3 DNA reads TGTGCCAGCAAGCTAGACGGAACGCAGCCCCAGCATTTT.

This chain uses TRBV9 with TRBJ2-1; tentatively, D is TRBD2 (7 bases). CDR1 is SGDLS and CDR2 is YYNGEE in the germline V gene. Deletions cut 1 base from V and 3 bases from J, with 14 bases between. The CDR3 runs to 16 residues. The DNA for the CDR3 is TGTGCCAGCAGCGTAACGGCAGGGGACTACTACAATGAGCAGTTCTTC. Residues: CASSVTAGDYYNEQFF.

In this sample, this clonotype turned up a few times. V and J are TRBV5-5 and TRBJ2-1, with D tentatively TRBD2 (6 bases). Germline assignment: CDR1 SGHKS and CDR2 YYEKEE (reference sequence). V dropped 0 bases and J dropped 10 bases, with 14 bases sitting between them. This CDR3 contains 14 residues. The CDR3 sequence: CASSLGTTGVEQFF. Here the CDR3 DNA reads TGTGCCAGCAGCTTGGGGACTACCGGCGTCGAGCAGTTCTTC.

This clonotype occurred a few times. The DNA of the CDR3 is TGTGCCAGCAGTCTCCTTGACAAGTCGGCCCAGCATTTT. Protein sequence: CASSLLDKSAQHF. This rearrangement joins TRBV28 to TRBJ1-5; D is unclear. V lost 5 bases and J lost 11, with 16 bases in between. Germline CDR1 and CDR2: MDHEN and SYDVKM. The CDR3 has 13 residues.

At least ten counts were recorded for this clonotype. V is TRBV2 and J is TRBJ2-1, with D perhaps TRBD2 (6 bases). The CDR3 has 14 amino acids. Germline loops: CDR1 SNHLY, CDR2 FYNNEI. V was pared by 7 bases and J by 9 bases, with 19 bases between. This chain's CDR3 is CASTKRGGPSEQFF. The CDR3 nucleotides are TGTGCCAGCACAAAGAGAGGAGGGCCAAGTGAGCAGTTCTTC.